This T cell receptor beta chain comes out of a study of shared clonotypes between healthy human individuals. Findings and caveats of the study: Rarefaction demonstrated incomplete sorted-subset sequencing despite large depth.

V shed 5 bases and J 4 bases; nucleotides not matched to a gene: 3. CDR1 and CDR2 (germline): SEHNR, FQNEAQ (reference sequence). The CDR3 totals 13 residues. CD4+ cell separation produced CD45RA+ naive and CD45RA-negative memory subsets. In regard to this clone: No antigen is known for it. The same CDR3 is also encoded by other DNA sequences in this sample.

Sequencing used immunoSEQ multiplex PCR; TCRdb keeps in-frame clones, though not all of them. Counted here are around 1,100,000 clones, around 77% occurring once; the ten biggest clones make up roughly 0.83%. This receptor was obtained from a young man in good health. Some clones in this sample may be carry-over from other donors' samples. The V and J genes are TRBV7-9 and TRBJ1-1; 8 nucleotides match TRBD1. Sequences were obtained from memory CD4+ T cells from PBMCs. Subset reported: CD45RA-negative fraction. The DNA for the CDR3 is TGTGCCAGCAGCCGAGACAGGGGCACTGAAGCTTTCTTT. This sequence encodes CASSRDRGTEAFF.